This T cell receptor beta chain originates from a study of regulatory T cells in long-lasting Graves disease. To make TCR beta libraries, researchers used iRepertoire HTBI primers and Arm-PCR of CDR3 regions. TCRdb reanalysed the multiplex PCR reads using MiXCR and keeps one entry per CDR3 protein. The data contain approximately 540,000 distinct CDR3 sequences, approximately 12% of them singletons. This sample's time point: newly diagnosed GD, antithyroid drugs for less than 3 months. With RNA extracted from PBMCs as input, the TCR library was made. Germline V gives CDR1 SEHNR, CDR2 FQNEAQ (reference sequence). Trimming removed 4 bases from V and 3 bases from J; junction bases left unmatched: 8. This CDR3 comprises 16 residues. This sample also appeared in a second study, on T cells in Graves' hyperthyroidism and ophthalmopathy. According to that study: Most thyroid clonotypes with frequency above 0.001 were detected in blood. Stable hyperthyroidism was separated from ophthalmopathy by a model based on 13 V-J features.

This sequence originates from a woman in her thirties with Graves disease. The rearrangement links TRBV7-9 to TRBJ1-1; 10 nucleotides match TRBD1. The sample here was peripheral blood mononuclear cells (PBMCs), taken at new diagnosis, from a patient treated with antithyroid drugs. CDR3 sequence (DNA): TGTGCCAGCAGCTCCTCGGGACAGGGGATCCACACTGAAGCTTTCTTT. It translates to CASSSSGQGIHTEAFF.